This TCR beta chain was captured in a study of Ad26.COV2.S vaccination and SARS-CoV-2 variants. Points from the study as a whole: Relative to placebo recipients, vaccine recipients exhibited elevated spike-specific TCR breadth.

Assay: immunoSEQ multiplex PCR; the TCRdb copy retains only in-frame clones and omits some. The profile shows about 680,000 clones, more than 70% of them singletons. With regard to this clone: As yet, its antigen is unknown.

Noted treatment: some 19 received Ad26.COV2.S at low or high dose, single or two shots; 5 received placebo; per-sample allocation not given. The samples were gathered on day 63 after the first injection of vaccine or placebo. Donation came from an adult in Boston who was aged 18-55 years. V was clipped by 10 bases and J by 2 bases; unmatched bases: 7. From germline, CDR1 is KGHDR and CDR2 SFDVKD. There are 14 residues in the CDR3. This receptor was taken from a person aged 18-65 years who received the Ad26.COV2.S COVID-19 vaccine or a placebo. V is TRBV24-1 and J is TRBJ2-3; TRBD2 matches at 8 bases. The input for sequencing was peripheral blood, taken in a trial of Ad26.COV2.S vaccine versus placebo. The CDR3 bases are TGTGCCACGTCCCGGGGGGGCGACACAGATACGCAGTATTTT. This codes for CATSRGGDTDTQYF.